The sequence of this T cell receptor beta chain was determined in a study of shared T cell receptors in the human thymus. The repertoire was sequenced with immunoSEQ multiplex PCR; TCRdb's copy has only in-frame clones and lacks some. In the table there are more than 550,000 clones, roughly 88% of which are singletons. This CDR3 is built from 16 residues. With V trimmed by 6 bases and J by 4 bases, 14 bases remained unmatched. Per the germline V gene, CDR1 is MNHEY and CDR2 is SMNVEV (reference sequence). This sample was shared with a second study, whose subject was human thymus T cells. According to that study: Donors were healthy Finnish infants having corrective surgery for congenital heart defects. Corrective cardiac surgery supplied the resected thymus tissue. What appeared biased in thymic and blood repertoires was the usage of V and J genes. Unrelated individuals were reported by related research to share highly overlapping thymic repertoires.

Specimen: thymocytes. This clonotype was obtained from a girl less than two years old with a congenital heart defect. V and J are TRBV27 and TRBJ1-2, with 7 bases that match TRBD1. This CDR3 reads CASRTKDRPEPYGYTF. CDR3 DNA: TGTGCCAGCAGAACAAAGGACAGGCCCGAACCCTATGGCTACACCTTC.